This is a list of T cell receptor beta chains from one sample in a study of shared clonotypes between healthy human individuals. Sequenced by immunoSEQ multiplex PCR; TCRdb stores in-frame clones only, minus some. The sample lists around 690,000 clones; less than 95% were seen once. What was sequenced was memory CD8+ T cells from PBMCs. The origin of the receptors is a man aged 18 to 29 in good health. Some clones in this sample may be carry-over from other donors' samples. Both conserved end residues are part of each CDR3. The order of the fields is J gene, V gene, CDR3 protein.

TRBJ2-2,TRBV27,CASSLDVRGPTGELFF
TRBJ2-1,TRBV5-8,CASSLRAGFGYNEQFF
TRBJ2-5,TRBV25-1,CASTRRQTQYF
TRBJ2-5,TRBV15,CATSRGGGSGETQYF
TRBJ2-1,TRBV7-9,CASSPRPRGIYNEQFF
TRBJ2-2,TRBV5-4,CASSPRLAGAGELFF
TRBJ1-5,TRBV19,CASNPGSLNQPQHF
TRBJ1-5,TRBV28,CASSFLPGQRSNQPQHF
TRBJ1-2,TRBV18,CASSPRTDRNYGYTF
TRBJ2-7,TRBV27,CASSPRTGHYEQYF
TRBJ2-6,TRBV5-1,CASSTPGQTLSGANVLTF
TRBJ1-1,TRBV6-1,CASSEFTKAALAFF
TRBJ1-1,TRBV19,CASSTHRGRGTEAFF
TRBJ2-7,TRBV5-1,CASSLESLWGDEQYF
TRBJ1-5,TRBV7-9,CASSLSGARNQPQHF
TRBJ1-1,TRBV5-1,CASSFDGQGTEAFF
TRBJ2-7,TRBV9,CASSATLDAEQYF
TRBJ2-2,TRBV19,CASSIDLGEAGELFF
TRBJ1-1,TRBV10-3,CAISDPTGEGTGEAFF
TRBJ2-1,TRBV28,CASSLFGLAGDNEQFF
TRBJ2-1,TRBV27,CASSPRDPRGSYNEQFF
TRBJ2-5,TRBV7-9,CASSLPPRTGRQETQYF
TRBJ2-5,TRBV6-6,CATTPWEGNQETQYF
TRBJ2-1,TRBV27,CASSDWTSGNYNEQFF
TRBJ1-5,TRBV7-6,CASSLGDLREPQHF
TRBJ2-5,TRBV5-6,CASSLGRKEQYF
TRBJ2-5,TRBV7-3,CASSLTGQGGETQYF
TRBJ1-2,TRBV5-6,CASSLQGTYGYTF
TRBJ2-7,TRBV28,CASSLGTSGRSYEQYF